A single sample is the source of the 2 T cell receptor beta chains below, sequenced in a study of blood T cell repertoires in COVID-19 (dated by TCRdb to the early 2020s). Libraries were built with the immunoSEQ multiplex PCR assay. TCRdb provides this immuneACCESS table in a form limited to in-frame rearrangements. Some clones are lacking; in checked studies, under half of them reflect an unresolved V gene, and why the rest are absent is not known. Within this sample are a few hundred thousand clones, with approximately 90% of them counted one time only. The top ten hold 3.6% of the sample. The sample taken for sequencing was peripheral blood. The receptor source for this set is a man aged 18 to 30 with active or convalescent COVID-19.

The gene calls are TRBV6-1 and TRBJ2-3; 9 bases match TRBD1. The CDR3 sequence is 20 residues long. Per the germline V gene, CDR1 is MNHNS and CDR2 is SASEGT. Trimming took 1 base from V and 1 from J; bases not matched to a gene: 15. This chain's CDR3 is CASSEGGTGYSSLGTDTQYF. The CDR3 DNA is TGTGCCAGCAGTGAAGGAGGGACAGGGTATTCATCATTGGGCACAGATACGCAGTATTTT.

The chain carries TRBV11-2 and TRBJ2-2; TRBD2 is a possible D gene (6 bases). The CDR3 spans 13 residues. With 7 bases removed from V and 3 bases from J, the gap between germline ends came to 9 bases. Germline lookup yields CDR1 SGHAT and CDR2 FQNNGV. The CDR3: CASNRGYTGELFF. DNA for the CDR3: TGTGCCAGCAATCGGGGGTACACCGGGGAGCTGTTTTTT. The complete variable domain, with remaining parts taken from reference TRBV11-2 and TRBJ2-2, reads EAGVAQSPRYKIIEKRQSVAFWCNPISGHATLYWYQQILGQGPKLLIQFQNNGVVDDSQLPKDRFSAERLKGVDSTLKIQPAKLEDSAVYLCASNRGYTGELFFGEGSRLTVL.